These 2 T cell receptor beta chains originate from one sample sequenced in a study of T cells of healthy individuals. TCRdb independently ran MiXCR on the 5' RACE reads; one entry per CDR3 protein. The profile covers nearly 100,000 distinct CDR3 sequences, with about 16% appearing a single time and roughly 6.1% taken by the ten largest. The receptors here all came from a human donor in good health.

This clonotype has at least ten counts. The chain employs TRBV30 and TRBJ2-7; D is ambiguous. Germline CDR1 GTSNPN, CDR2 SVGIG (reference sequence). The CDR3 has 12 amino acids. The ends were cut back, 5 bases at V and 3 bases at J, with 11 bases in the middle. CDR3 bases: TGTGCCTGGGGCTCGGGCGTCTACGAGCAGTACTTC. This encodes CAWGSGVYEQYF.

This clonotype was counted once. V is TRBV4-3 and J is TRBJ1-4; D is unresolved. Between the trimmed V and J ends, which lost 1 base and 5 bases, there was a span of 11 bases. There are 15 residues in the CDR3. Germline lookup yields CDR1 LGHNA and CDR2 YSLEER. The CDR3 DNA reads TGCGCCAGCAGCCAAGGATTACAGAGCAATGAAAAACTGTTTTTT. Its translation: CASSQGLQSNEKLFF.